Following are 3 T cell receptor beta chains from one sample sequenced in a study of T cells after yellow fever vaccination. Via MiXCR, TCRdb re-called the 5' RACE reads, giving one row per CDR3 protein. This repertoire shows 500,000 to 550,000 distinct CDR3 sequences, around a fifth found once; its top ten account for around 16%. Source: PBMCs, taken about 20 days after the first yellow fever vaccination. These receptor sequences come from a man between 18 and 29 years old who received the YFV17D yellow fever vaccine.

The sample holds a few counts of this clonotype. V is TRBV12-3 or TRBV12-4 and J is TRBJ2-3; TRBD2 is a possible D gene (7 bases). The CDR3 totals 16 residues. Deletions cut 3 bases from V and 2 bases from J, with 15 bases between. As DNA, the CDR3 is TGTGCCAGCAGTTTCGGTGGCGGGGGCTACACAGATACGCAGTATTTT. This sequence encodes CASSFGGGGYTDTQYF.

This clonotype came up once. The V call is TRBV6-1, the J call TRBJ2-3; TRBD2 might be the D (7 bases). CDR1 is MNHNS and CDR2 is SASEGT in the germline V gene. This CDR3 comprises 14 residues. The CDR3 loop reads CATGKRGHTDTQYF. The CDR3 DNA follows: TGTGCTACAGGCAAGCGGGGACACACAGATACGCAGTATTTT.

This clonotype turned up a few times. The genes are TRBV13 and TRBJ2-3; 10 bases match TRBD2. The CDR3 length is 16 residues. With 3 bases clipped from V and 8 bases from J, the junction kept 11 bases outside the gene matches. Germline V gives CDR1 PRHDT, CDR2 FYEKMQ (reference sequence). This CDR3 reads CASSFVSGGPLVTQYF. CDR3 nucleotide sequence: TGTGCCAGCAGCTTCGTTAGCGGGGGGCCCCTCGTTACGCAGTATTTT.